This entry lists 14 T cell receptor beta chains sequenced from one sample in a study of blood T cell repertoires in COVID-19. Using immunoSEQ multiplex PCR, the repertoire was profiled, and TCRdb retains in-frame clones only, with some absent. The data hold fewer than 200,000 clones, with around nine tenths observed a single time. Specimen: peripheral blood. These receptors were collected from a woman aged 70-85 years with COVID-19, enrolled during active disease.

V is TRBV3-1 (or the pseudogene TRBV3-2) and J is TRBJ2-6; perhaps TRBD1 as D (5 bases). CDR1 and CDR2 from the germline V gene are LGHDT and YNNKEL (reference sequence). The CDR3 totals 13 residues. V gave up 0 bases and J gave up 11 bases, with 8 bases separating them. CDR3 sequence: CASSQEQVYVLTF. CDR3 DNA: TGTGCCAGCAGCCAAGAACAGGTATACGTCCTGACTTTC.

V usage is TRBV6-2 or TRBV6-3 and J usage is TRBJ2-7; D not certain. Germline CDR1 MNHEY, CDR2 SVGEGT. The germline V and J ends were trimmed by 0 bases and 1 base, with 7 bases remaining between them. This CDR3 is built from 14 residues. CDR3 nucleotides: TGTGCCAGCAGTTACTCTTCAGGTTCCTACGAGCAGTACTTC. Translation gives CASSYSSGSYEQYF.

The chain carries TRBV9 and TRBJ2-7; possibly TRBD2 for D (6 bases). With 0 bases removed from V and 6 bases from J, the gap between germline ends came to 10 bases. The CDR3 spans 13 residues. Germline V gene lookup returns CDR1 SGDLS and CDR2 YYNGEE. CDR3 sequence reads: CASSVGLVGEQYF. CDR3 bases: TGTGCCAGCAGCGTAGGACTAGTCGGCGAGCAGTACTTC.

The rearrangement links TRBV6-5 to TRBJ1-1; 7 bases are a match to TRBD1. V shed 2 bases and J 6 bases; nucleotides not matched to a gene: 6. Per the germline V gene, CDR1 is MNHEY and CDR2 is SVGAGI. This CDR3 contains 14 residues. The CDR3 DNA is TGTGCCAGCAGTTACGCGGGACAGTGGGCTGAAGCTTTCTTT. Translation: CASSYAGQWAEAFF.

V gene TRBV7-8 combines with J gene TRBJ1-4, with unresolved D. Trimming took off 5 bases at V and 6 bases at J, with 16 bases between the two ends. The CDR3 is 15 residues long. Germline V gene sequence: CDR1 SGHVS, CDR2 FQNEAQ. The CDR3 region is CASSPTGKRDEKLFF. The CDR3 nucleotides are TGTGCCAGCAGCCCAACCGGGAAACGGGATGAAAAACTGTTTTTT.

This clone appeared once. This chain uses TRBV4-2 with TRBJ1-5; 7 bases are shared with TRBD1. Per the germline V gene, CDR1 is LGHNA and CDR2 is YNFKEQ. Trimming cost V 3 bases and J 0 bases; bases outside gene matches: 8. CDR3 length: 17 amino acids. CDR3 in amino acids: CASSHEPGQYSNQPQHF. The CDR3 DNA reads TGTGCCAGCAGCCATGAACCGGGACAGTATAGCAATCAGCCCCAGCATTTT.

The chain joins TRBV15 to TRBJ2-1, with TRBD2 matching 13 bases. V lost 4 bases, J lost 2 bases, and 2 bases stayed unmatched. Germline CDR1 LNHNV, CDR2 YYDKDF (reference sequence). The CDR3 totals 16 residues. The CDR3 loop is CATSNGLAGAYNEQFF. CDR3 bases: TGTGCCACCAGCAACGGACTAGCGGGAGCCTACAATGAGCAGTTCTTC.

The V gene is TRBV11-3, the J gene TRBJ2-1; weak D call: TRBD2 (5 bases). Germline CDR1 SGHNT, CDR2 YENEEA. V was trimmed by 0 bases and J by 7 bases, leaving 16 bases between them. The CDR3 covers 16 residues. The CDR3: CASSLESGNSLNEQFF. Written as DNA, the CDR3 is TGTGCCAGCAGCTTAGAGTCGGGGAATAGCCTAAATGAGCAGTTCTTC.

V gene TRBV29-1 combines with J gene TRBJ2-7; TRBD2 is a possible D gene (6 bases). Trimming took 4 bases from V and 2 from J, leaving 15 bases between them. This CDR3 spans 14 amino acids. Germline CDR1 is SQVTM and CDR2 is ANQGSEA. Written as DNA, the CDR3 is TGCAGCGTTGCCGGCGGGGAGGACACCTACGAGCAGTACTTC. Its protein is CSVAGGEDTYEQYF.

The V gene is TRBV28, the J gene TRBJ2-1; TRBD1 matches at 7 bases. This CDR3 has 12 amino acids. Germline assignment: CDR1 MDHEN and CDR2 SYDVKM. Here the CDR3 reads CAGGGSYNEQFF. In DNA, the CDR3 is TGTGCAGGGGGCGGCTCCTACAATGAGCAGTTCTTC.

The genes are TRBV28 and TRBJ2-1; no definite D call. Germline lookup yields CDR1 MDHEN and CDR2 SYDVKM. The V end lost 5 bases, the J end lost 7 bases, and 9 bases lay between the germline ends. This CDR3 is 12 amino acids long. CDR3 sequence reads: CASSTGINEQFF. In DNA, the CDR3 is TGTGCCAGCAGTACTGGTATTAATGAGCAGTTCTTC.

This clone was observed a handful of times. The rearrangement links TRBV5-8 to TRBJ2-5, with TRBD1 matching over 7 bases. The ends lost 4 bases at V and 7 bases at J; junction bases unmatched: 13. The CDR3 covers 15 residues. The germline CDR1 and CDR2 sequences are SGHTS and YDEGEE. CDR3 nucleotides: TGTGCCAGCAGCGGGACAGAGCACCTTAAAGGGACCCAGTACTTC. The encoded protein is CASSGTEHLKGTQYF.

The genes are TRBV6-5 and TRBJ1-1, with D possibly matching TRBD1 (6 bases). The CDR3 spans 11 residues. CDR1 is MNHEY, CDR2 SVGAGI, per germline. The V end lost 8 bases, the J end lost 7 bases, and 11 bases lay between the germline ends. Here the CDR3 reads CASLRGGEAFF. CDR3 in DNA: TGTGCCAGCCTGAGGGGGGGTGAAGCTTTCTTT.

This clone came up once. The CDR3 loop is CASSRDRGLAGGSYEQYF. The CDR3, as DNA: TGTGCCAGCTCACGCGACAGAGGACTAGCGGGAGGAAGCTACGAGCAGTACTTC. The gene calls are TRBV18 and TRBJ2-7; 14 bases align to TRBD2. V shed 4 bases, J shed 3 bases, and the junction held 11 bases outside the gene matches. This CDR3 has 18 amino acids. Per germline, CDR1 KGHSH and CDR2 LQKENI.